The 14 T cell receptor beta chains below all came from one sample that was sequenced in a study of shared clonotypes between healthy human individuals. Produced via immunoSEQ multiplex PCR; TCRdb's table is partial and in-frame only. The repertoire holds hundreds of thousands of clones, with roughly 70% as singletons. The sequenced sample consisted of memory CD4+ T cells sorted from blood. Specified subset: CD45RA-negative fraction. The receptors derive from a woman under 40 in good health.

This clone was picked up a small number of times. The chain links TRBV28 to TRBJ1-2, with D uncertain. CDR1 MDHEN and CDR2 SYDVKM come from the germline V gene. The CDR3 is 13 residues long. The V gene lost 3 bases and the J gene lost 7 bases, with 12 bases spanning the gap. The CDR3 nucleotides read TGTGCCAGCAGTTTTCGGTCGCGGCGTGGCTACACCTTC. This encodes CASSFRSRRGYTF.

V gene TRBV2 combines with J gene TRBJ1-5; weak D call: TRBD1 (5 bases). CDR3 length equals 15 residues. From germline, CDR1 is SNHLY and CDR2 FYNNEI. V gave up 2 bases and J gave up 2 bases, with 10 bases separating them. The CDR3 sequence: CASSEQGLGNQPQHF. CDR3 nucleotides: TGTGCCAGCAGTGAACAGGGATTGGGCAATCAGCCCCAGCATTTT.

This chain connects TRBV28 to TRBJ2-5; 9 bases match TRBD1. The germline CDR1 and CDR2 sequences are MDHEN and SYDVKM. The V gene end was trimmed by 5 bases and the J gene end by 5 bases; junction bases not matched to a gene: 9. CDR3 length equals 15 residues. The CDR3 region is CASSPGDRVMETQYF. In DNA form, the CDR3 reads TGTGCCAGCAGTCCCGGGGACAGGGTAATGGAGACCCAGTACTTC.

The V gene is TRBV4-1, the J gene TRBJ2-7, with D perhaps TRBD1 (6 bases). Germline CDR1 reads MGHRA; CDR2 reads YSYEKL. The CDR3 covers 13 residues. V was clipped by 0 bases and J by 5 bases, with 8 bases between them. Here the CDR3 reads CASSQDRGDEQYF. Written as DNA, the CDR3 is TGCGCCAGCAGCCAAGACAGGGGCGACGAGCAGTACTTC.

The chain combines TRBV5-6 with TRBJ2-3; 8 bases line up with TRBD2. With V trimmed by 1 base and J by 4 bases, 8 bases remained unmatched. The V gene's germline CDR1 is SGHDT and CDR2 YYEEEE. The CDR3 totals 16 residues. The CDR3 reads CASSLYTGGAADTQYF. DNA of the CDR3: TGTGCCAGCAGCTTGTATACGGGAGGGGCCGCAGATACGCAGTATTTT. The variable domain in full, with the rest retrieved from reference TRBV5-6 and TRBJ2-3, is DAGVTQSPTHLIKTRGQQVTLRCSPKSGHDTVSWYQQALGQGPQFIFQYYEEEERQRGNFPDRFSGHQFPNYSSELNVNALLLGDSALYLCASSLYTGGAADTQYFGPGTRLTVL.

The V and J genes are TRBV28 and TRBJ2-1; 12 bases agree with TRBD2. The CDR3 sequence is 18 residues long. Germline CDR1 and CDR2: MDHEN and SYDVKM. J lost 6 bases, V lost 2 bases, and 11 bases had no gene match. The CDR3 coding sequence is TGTGCCAGCAGTTTACCTGAGAGGACTAGCGGGACCGGCAATGAGCAGTTCTTC. Translated: CASSLPERTSGTGNEQFF.

The V and J genes are TRBV27 and TRBJ1-2; perhaps TRBD1 as D (6 bases). Germline assignment: CDR1 MNHEY and CDR2 SMNVEV (reference sequence). V was cut by 3 bases and J by 4 bases, with 18 bases left in between. This CDR3 has 16 residues. The CDR3 DNA sequence: TGTGCCAGCAGTTTCCGGCAGGGGAACCCTCTCTATGGCTACACCTTC. It translates to CASSFRQGNPLYGYTF.

About this clone: This could be a read error, since a much larger clone is one nucleotide away. The sample holds other DNA sequences that translate to the same CDR3. The V call is TRBV7-2, the J call TRBJ2-7, with 13 bases lining up with TRBD2. The CDR3 is 18 amino acids. From germline, CDR1 is SGHTA and CDR2 FQGNSA. CDR3 residues: CASSSALGLAGSGHEQYF. The CDR3 DNA reads TGTGCCAGCAGCTCCGCCCTGGGACTAGCGGGGAGTGGCCACGAGCAGTACTTT.

The chain uses TRBV21-1 and TRBJ2-4. TRBV21-1 represents a pseudogene. The CDR3 loop spans 14 amino acids. Here the CDR3 reads CASSKAEGTNIQYF. CDR3 in DNA: TGTGCCAGCAGCAAAGCAGAGGGGACAAACATTCAGTACTTC.

The CDR3 coding sequence is TGTGCCAGCAGCCAAGATTTCGGCGGGACCAAAAACATTCAGTACTTC. As protein: CASSQDFGGTKNIQYF. The chain combines TRBV4-2 with TRBJ2-4; TRBD2 is a possible D gene (6 bases). Per germline, CDR1 LGHNA and CDR2 YNFKEQ. This CDR3 has 16 residues. Trimming removed 0 bases at V and 2 bases at J, with 11 bases between.

The CDR3 region has the DNA TGTGCCAGCAGCTTAGCCGGGACAGGGGGCACTGAAGCTTTCTTT. Protein: CASSLAGTGGTEAFF. The chain employs TRBV7-2 and TRBJ1-1, with 11 bases matching TRBD1. The CDR3 contains 15 residues. With 0 bases clipped from V and 4 bases from J, the junction kept 1 base outside the gene matches. Germline-derived CDR1 and CDR2 are SGHTA and FQGNSA. The complete variable domain, with remaining parts taken from reference TRBV7-2 and TRBJ1-1, reads GAGVSQSPSNKVTEKGKDVELRCDPISGHTALYWYRQSLGQGLEFLIYFQGNSAPDKSGLPSDRFSAERTGGSVSTLTIQRTQQEDSAVYLCASSLAGTGGTEAFFGQGTRLTVV.

The chain combines TRBV21-1 with TRBJ2-1; no DNA check was done on the table's D call, TRBD1. TRBV21-1 is a listed pseudogene. The CDR3 is 17 residues long. CDR3 in amino acids: CASSNPTRDTPLDEQFF. The CDR3 DNA is TGTGCCAGCAGCAACCCAACCCGGGACACGCCCTTGGATGAGCAGTTCTTC.

The CDR3 region is CASSPRGTGVHEQYF. CDR3 coding DNA: TGTGCCAGCAGCCCGAGGGGGACAGGGGTTCACGAGCAGTACTTC. The chain is built from TRBV6-1 and TRBJ2-7, with 10 bases matching TRBD1. CDR3 length: 15 amino acids. V shed 6 bases and J 5 bases; nucleotides not matched to a gene: 10. CDR1 is MNHNS and CDR2 is SASEGT in the germline V gene.

The rearrangement joins TRBV6-4 to TRBJ2-1; no definite D call. Germline V gives CDR1 MRHNA, CDR2 SNTAGT. V was shortened by 6 bases and J by 8 bases, with 5 bases between the two germline ends. The CDR3 extends over 10 amino acids. The CDR3 is CASRGHEQFF. The CDR3 DNA reads as TGTGCCAGCAGGGGCCATGAGCAGTTCTTC.